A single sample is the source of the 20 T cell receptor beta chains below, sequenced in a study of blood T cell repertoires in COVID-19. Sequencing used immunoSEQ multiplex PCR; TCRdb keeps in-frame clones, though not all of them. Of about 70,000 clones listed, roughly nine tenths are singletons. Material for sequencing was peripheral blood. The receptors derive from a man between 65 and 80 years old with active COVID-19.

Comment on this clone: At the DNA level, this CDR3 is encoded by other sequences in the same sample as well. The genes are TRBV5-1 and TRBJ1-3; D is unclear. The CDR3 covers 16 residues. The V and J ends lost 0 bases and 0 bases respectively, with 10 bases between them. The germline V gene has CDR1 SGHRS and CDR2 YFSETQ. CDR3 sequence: CASSLGPGGSGNTIYF. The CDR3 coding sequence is TGCGCCAGCAGCTTGGGTCCCGGCGGCTCTGGAAACACCATATATTTT.

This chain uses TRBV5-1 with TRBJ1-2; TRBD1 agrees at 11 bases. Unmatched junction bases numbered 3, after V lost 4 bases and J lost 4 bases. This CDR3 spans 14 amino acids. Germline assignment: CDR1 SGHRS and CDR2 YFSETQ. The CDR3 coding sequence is TGCGCCAGCAGCCCGGGACAGGGGGTCTATGGCTACACCTTC. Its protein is CASSPGQGVYGYTF.

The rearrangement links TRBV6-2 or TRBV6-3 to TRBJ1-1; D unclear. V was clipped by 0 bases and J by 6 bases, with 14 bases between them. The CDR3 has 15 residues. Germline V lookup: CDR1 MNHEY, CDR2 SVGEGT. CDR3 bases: TGTGCCAGCAGTTACTCTGGCAGGAGGGTGCCTGAAGCTTTCTTT. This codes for CASSYSGRRVPEAFF.

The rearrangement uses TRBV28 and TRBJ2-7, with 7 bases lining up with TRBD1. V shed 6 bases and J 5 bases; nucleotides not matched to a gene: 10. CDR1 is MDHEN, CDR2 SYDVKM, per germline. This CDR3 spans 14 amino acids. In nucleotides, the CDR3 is TGTGCCAGCAGCCCTCCCGGGACAGCAAACGAGCAGTACTTC. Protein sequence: CASSPPGTANEQYF.

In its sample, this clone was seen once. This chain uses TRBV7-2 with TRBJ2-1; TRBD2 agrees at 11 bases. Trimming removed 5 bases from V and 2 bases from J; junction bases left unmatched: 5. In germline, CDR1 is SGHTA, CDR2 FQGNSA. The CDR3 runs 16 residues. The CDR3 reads CASSAAGLAAYNEQFF. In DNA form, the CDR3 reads TGTGCCAGCAGCGCCGCGGGACTAGCGGCCTACAATGAGCAGTTCTTC.

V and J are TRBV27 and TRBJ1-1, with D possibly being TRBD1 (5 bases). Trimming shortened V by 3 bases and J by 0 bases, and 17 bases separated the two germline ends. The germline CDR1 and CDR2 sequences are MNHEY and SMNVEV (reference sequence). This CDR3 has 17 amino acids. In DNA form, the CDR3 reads TGTGCCAGCAGTTTCCGGACCCCAGGGAACATGAACACTGAAGCTTTCTTT. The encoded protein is CASSFRTPGNMNTEAFF.

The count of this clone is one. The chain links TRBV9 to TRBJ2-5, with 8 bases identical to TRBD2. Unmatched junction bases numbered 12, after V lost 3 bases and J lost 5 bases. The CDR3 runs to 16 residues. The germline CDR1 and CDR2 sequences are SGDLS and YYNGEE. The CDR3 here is CASSEGPPGGQETQYF. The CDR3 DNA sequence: TGTGCCAGCAGCGAGGGCCCCCCGGGAGGGCAGGAGACCCAGTACTTC.

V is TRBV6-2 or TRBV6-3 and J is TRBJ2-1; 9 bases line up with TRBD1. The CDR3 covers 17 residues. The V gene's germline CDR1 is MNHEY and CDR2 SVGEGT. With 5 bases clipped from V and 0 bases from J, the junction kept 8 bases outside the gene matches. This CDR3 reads CASSQQGAGISYNEQFF. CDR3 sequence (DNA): TGTGCCAGCAGTCAACAGGGGGCCGGGATCTCCTACAATGAGCAGTTCTTC.

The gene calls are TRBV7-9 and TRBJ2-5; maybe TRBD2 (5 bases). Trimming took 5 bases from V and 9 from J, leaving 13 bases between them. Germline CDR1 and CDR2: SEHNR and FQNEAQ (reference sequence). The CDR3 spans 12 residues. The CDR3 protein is CASSPAGPAQYF. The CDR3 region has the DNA TGTGCCAGCAGCCCGGCGGGCCCGGCCCAGTACTTC.

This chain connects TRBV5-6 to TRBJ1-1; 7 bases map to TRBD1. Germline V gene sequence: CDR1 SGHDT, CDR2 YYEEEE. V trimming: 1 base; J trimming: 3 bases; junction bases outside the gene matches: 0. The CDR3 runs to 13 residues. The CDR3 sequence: CASSLTGDTEAFF. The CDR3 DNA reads TGTGCCAGCAGCTTGACAGGGGACACTGAAGCTTTCTTT.

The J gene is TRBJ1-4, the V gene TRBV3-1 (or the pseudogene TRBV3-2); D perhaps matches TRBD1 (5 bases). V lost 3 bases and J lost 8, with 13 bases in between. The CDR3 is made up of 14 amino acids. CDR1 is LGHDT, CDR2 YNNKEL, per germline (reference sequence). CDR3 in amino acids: CASSHFRVGEKLFF. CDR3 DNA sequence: TGTGCCAGCAGCCATTTCAGGGTCGGGGAAAAACTGTTTTTT.

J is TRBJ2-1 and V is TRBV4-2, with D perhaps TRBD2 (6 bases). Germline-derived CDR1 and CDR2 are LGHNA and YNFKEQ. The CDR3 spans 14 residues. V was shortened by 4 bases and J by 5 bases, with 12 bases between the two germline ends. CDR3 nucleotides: TGTGCCAGCAGCCGGGCTAGCGTAGACAATGAGCAGTTCTTC. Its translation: CASSRASVDNEQFF.

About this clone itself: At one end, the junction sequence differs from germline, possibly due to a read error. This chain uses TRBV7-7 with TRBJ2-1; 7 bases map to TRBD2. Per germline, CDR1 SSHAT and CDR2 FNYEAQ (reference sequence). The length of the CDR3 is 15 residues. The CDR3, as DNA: TGTGCTAGCAGCCCGAGGACTAGTTGGGGGGATGAGCAGTTCTTC. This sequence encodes CASSPRTSWGDEQFF. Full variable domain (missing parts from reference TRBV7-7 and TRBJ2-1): GAGVSQSPRYKVTKRGQDVTLRCDPISSHATLYWYQQALGQGPEFLTYFNYEAQPDKSGLPSDRFSAERPEGSISTLTIQRTEQRDSAMYRCASSPRTSWGDEQFFGPGTRLTVL.

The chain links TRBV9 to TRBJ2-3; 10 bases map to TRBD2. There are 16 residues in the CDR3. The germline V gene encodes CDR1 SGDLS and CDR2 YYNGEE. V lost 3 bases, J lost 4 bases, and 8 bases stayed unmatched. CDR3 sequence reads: CASSGPGLAFADTQYF. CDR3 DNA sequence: TGTGCCAGCAGCGGCCCGGGACTAGCGTTCGCAGATACGCAGTATTTT.

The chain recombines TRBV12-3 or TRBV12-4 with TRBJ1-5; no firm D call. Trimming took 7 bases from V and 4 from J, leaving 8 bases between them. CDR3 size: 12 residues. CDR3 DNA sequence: TGTGCCAGCACCACACAGAATCAGCCCCAGCATTTT. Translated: CASTTQNQPQHF.

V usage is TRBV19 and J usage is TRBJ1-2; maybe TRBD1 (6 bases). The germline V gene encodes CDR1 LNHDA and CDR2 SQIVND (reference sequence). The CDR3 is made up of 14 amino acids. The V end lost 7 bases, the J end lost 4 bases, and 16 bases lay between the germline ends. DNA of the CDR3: TGTGCCAGTACCTACAGGGCCAATGGCTATGGCTACACCTTC. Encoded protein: CASTYRANGYGYTF.

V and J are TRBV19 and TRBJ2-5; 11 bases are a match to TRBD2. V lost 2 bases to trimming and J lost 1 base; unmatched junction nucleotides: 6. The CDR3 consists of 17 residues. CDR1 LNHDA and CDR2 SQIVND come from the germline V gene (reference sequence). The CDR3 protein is CASSIPGLAGSQETQYF. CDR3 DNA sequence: TGTGCCAGTAGTATACCAGGACTAGCGGGTTCCCAAGAGACCCAGTACTTC.

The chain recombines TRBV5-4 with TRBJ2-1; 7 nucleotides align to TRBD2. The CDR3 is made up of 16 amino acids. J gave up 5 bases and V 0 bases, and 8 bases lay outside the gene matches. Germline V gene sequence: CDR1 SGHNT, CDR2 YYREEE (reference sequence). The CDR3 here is CASSLGSWGTNNEQFF. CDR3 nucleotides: TGTGCCAGCAGCTTGGGGTCGTGGGGGACTAACAATGAGCAGTTCTTC.

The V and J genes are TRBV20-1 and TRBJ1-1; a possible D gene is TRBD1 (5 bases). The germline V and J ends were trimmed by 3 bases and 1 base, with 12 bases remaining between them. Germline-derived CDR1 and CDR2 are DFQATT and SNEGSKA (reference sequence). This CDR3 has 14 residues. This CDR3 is CSASRGTGNTEAFF. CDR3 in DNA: TGCAGTGCTAGTAGGGGAACAGGGAACACTGAAGCTTTCTTT.

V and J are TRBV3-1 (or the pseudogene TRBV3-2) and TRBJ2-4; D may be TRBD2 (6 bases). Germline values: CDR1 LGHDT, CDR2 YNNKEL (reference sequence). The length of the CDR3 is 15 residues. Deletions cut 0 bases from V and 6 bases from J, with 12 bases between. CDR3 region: CASSQDASDGNIQYF. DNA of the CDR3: TGTGCCAGCAGCCAAGATGCTAGCGATGGAAACATTCAGTACTTC.